One and the same sample provided the 29 T cell receptor beta chains below, sequenced in a study of regulatory T cells in long-lasting Graves disease. The TCR beta library used iRepertoire HTBI primers with Arm-PCR amplification of CDR3. A single record per CDR3 protein comes from TCRdb applying MiXCR to the multiplex PCR reads. The sample lists about 470,000 distinct CDR3 sequences; less than 25% were seen once. Time point defined: persistent/refractory GD, antithyroid drugs over 5 years with positive TRAb. PBMC-derived RNA was used for the TCR library. Source: peripheral blood mononuclear cells (PBMCs), taken when the disease was refractory, from a patient treated with antithyroid drugs. The receptors shown here come from a female donor with Graves disease.

This clonotype came up many times. This chain joins TRBV6-1 and TRBJ2-7; no clear D gene. Germline CDR1 reads MNHNS; CDR2 reads SASEGT. The CDR3 consists of 15 residues. Deletions cut 2 bases from V and 0 bases from J, with 11 bases between. The CDR3 bases are TGTGCCAGCAGTGAAAGCTCTATCAGCTCCTACGAGCAGTACTTC. Amino acid sequence: CASSESSISSYEQYF.

This clonotype was counted between two and nine times. The chain couples TRBV5-8 to TRBJ1-2; tentative D call: TRBD1 (6 bases). CDR1 is SGHTS, CDR2 YDEGEE, per germline. V lost 3 bases and J lost 5, with 17 bases in between. CDR3 length: 15 residues. The DNA for the CDR3 is TGTGCCAGCAGCTCCTGGACCGGACAGATTTATGGCTACACCTTC. As protein: CASSSWTGQIYGYTF.

This clonotype was counted between two and nine times. The CDR3 bases are TGTGCCAGCAGTGAAACAGGGAGCGCTGAAGCTTTCTTT. As protein: CASSETGSAEAFF. The rearrangement joins TRBV6-4 to TRBJ1-1; TRBD1 is a possible D gene (6 bases). The CDR3 consists of 13 residues. Germline lookup yields CDR1 MRHNA and CDR2 SNTAGT. Trimming stripped 3 bases from V and 6 bases from J, with 11 bases between.

V and J are TRBV12-5 and TRBJ1-2, with D perhaps TRBD1 (6 bases). The CDR3 runs 16 residues. V was clipped by 0 bases and J by 4 bases, with 15 bases between them. Germline V gene sequence: CDR1 LGHNT, CDR2 FRNRAP. This CDR3 is CASGLVLGGQSYGYTF. Written as DNA, the CDR3 is TGTGCTAGTGGTTTGGTACTTGGGGGGCAGAGCTATGGCTACACCTTC. Full variable domain (missing parts from reference TRBV12-5 and TRBJ1-2): DARVTQTPRHKVTEMGQEVTMRCQPILGHNTVFWYRQTMMQGLELLAYFRNRAPLDDSGMPKDRFSAEMPDATLATLKIQPSEPRDSAVYFCASGLVLGGQSYGYTFGSGTRLTVV.

Many counts were recorded for this clonotype. The chain carries TRBV6-1 and TRBJ2-7; the match to TRBD2 covers 8 bases. This CDR3 has 14 residues. The V segment lost 6 bases and the J segment 0 bases; nucleotides outside the gene matches: 4. Germline V gives CDR1 MNHNS, CDR2 SASEGT. CDR3 sequence (DNA): TGTGCCAGCAGACAGACTAGCGCCTCCTACGAGCAGTACTTC. Translating it yields CASRQTSASYEQYF.

This clonotype has just a few counts. The chain links TRBV9 to TRBJ1-2; a weak D match, TRBD1 (5 bases). CDR1 is SGDLS and CDR2 is YYNGEE in the germline V gene. Between the trimmed V and J ends, which lost 2 bases and 6 bases, there was a span of 17 bases. The CDR3 length is 15 residues. CDR3 protein: CASSVTVVGGDGYTF. The CDR3 nucleotides are TGTGCCAGCAGCGTCACCGTTGTCGGAGGGGATGGCTACACCTTC.

This clonotype occurred many times. CDR3 sequence reads: CASKTGGRMNTEAFF. CDR3 in DNA: TGTGCCAGTAAAACAGGGGGCCGAATGAACACTGAAGCTTTCTTT. The V and J genes are TRBV19 and TRBJ1-1; 9 positions agree with TRBD1. This CDR3 comprises 15 residues. Germline lookup yields CDR1 LNHDA and CDR2 SQIVND (reference sequence). The V segment lost 7 bases and the J segment 0 bases; nucleotides outside the gene matches: 6. The full variable domain, completed using reference TRBV19 and TRBJ1-1, is DGGITQSPKYLFRKEGQNVTLSCEQNLNHDAMYWYRQDPGQGLRLIYYSQIVNDFQKGDIAEGYSVSREKKESFPLTVTSAQKNPTAFYLCASKTGGRMNTEAFFGQGTRLTVV.

This clonotype was observed a handful of times. The chain is built from TRBV6-1 and TRBJ1-1; D is unclear. CDR1 and CDR2 from the germline V gene are MNHNS and SASEGT. The CDR3 is 12 amino acids. With 8 bases removed from V and 3 bases from J, the gap between germline ends came to 10 bases. CDR3 in amino acids: CASAGFDTEAFF. CDR3 coding DNA: TGTGCCAGCGCGGGTTTTGACACTGAAGCTTTCTTT.

This clonotype was detected a few times. The CDR3 DNA reads TGTGCCAGCAGTTACATACCGCCTTCGAACACCGGGGAGCTGTTTTTT. Encoded protein: CASSYIPPSNTGELFF. The chain carries TRBV6-5 and TRBJ2-2; D uncertain. This CDR3 spans 16 amino acids. Per germline, CDR1 MNHEY and CDR2 SVGAGI. V shed 2 bases and J shed 0 bases, with 10 bases lying between them.

V and J are TRBV28 and TRBJ2-1; weak D call: TRBD2 (5 bases). The CDR3 sequence is 14 residues long. Per germline, CDR1 MDHEN and CDR2 SYDVKM. V shed 6 bases and J shed 2 bases, with 11 bases lying between them. The CDR3 region has the DNA TGTGCCAGCAGAAGCGGCCCCACCTACAATGAGCAGTTCTTC. It translates to CASRSGPTYNEQFF.

This clonotype was recorded many times. The chain couples TRBV7-9 to TRBJ2-5; TRBD2 matches at 11 bases. The CDR3 runs to 16 residues. J was trimmed by 1 base and V by 7 bases; bases with no gene match: 8. The germline V gene encodes CDR1 SEHNR and CDR2 FQNEAQ (reference sequence). CDR3 nucleotide sequence: TGTGCCAGCACACAGACGACTAGCGGGACCCAAGAGACCCAGTACTTC. Its translation is CASTQTTSGTQETQYF.

Only a few counts were recorded for this clonotype. This sequence joins TRBV7-9 and TRBJ1-1; 7 nucleotides agree with TRBD1. The V segment lost 1 base and the J segment 7 bases; nucleotides outside the gene matches: 3. CDR1 and CDR2 from the germline V gene are SEHNR and FQNEAQ (reference sequence). This CDR3 comprises 13 residues. CDR3: CASSLDYRGEAFF. The DNA for the CDR3 is TGTGCCAGCAGCTTAGACTACAGGGGTGAAGCTTTCTTT.

The chain uses TRBV7-9 and TRBJ2-6; 9 bases line up with TRBD1. The CDR3 contains 20 residues. Trimming at V came to 0 bases and at J to 5 bases, leaving 14 bases not matched to a gene. Germline values: CDR1 SEHNR, CDR2 FQNEAQ (reference sequence). In DNA, the CDR3 is TGTGCCAGCAGCTTAGCGGGGGACAGGGCGAGTGGAAGGTGGGCCAACGTCCTGACTTTC. It codes for CASSLAGDRASGRWANVLTF.

This clonotype was counted ten times or more. The chain couples TRBV18 to TRBJ2-5, with 9 bases lining up with TRBD2. CDR3 length: 16 amino acids. J was trimmed by 2 bases and V by 0 bases; bases with no gene match: 4. Germline CDR1 and CDR2: KGHSH and LQKENI. CDR3 region: CASSPPSTSGQETQYF. The CDR3, as DNA: TGTGCCAGCTCACCACCGTCGACTAGCGGACAAGAGACCCAGTACTTC.

This clonotype was counted only a few times. The chain has TRBV30 and TRBJ2-7, with TRBD1 matching over 8 bases. V lost 3 bases and J lost 1; bases outside the gene matches: 5. Germline CDR1 and CDR2: GTSNPN and SVGIG (reference sequence). CDR3 length: 14 amino acids. The CDR3 spells CAWRWTGISYEQYF. Written as DNA, the CDR3 is TGTGCCTGGAGGTGGACAGGGATTTCCTACGAGCAGTACTTC.

The sample holds a few counts of this clonotype. One end of the junction varies from germline; a read error may be responsible. V usage is TRBV5-5 and J usage is TRBJ2-5; D call uncertain. Germline V gives CDR1 SGHKS, CDR2 YYEKEE (reference sequence). The CDR3 is 13 amino acids. In DNA, the CDR3 is TGCGCCAGCAGGCGGAGTTCGCAAGAGACCCAGTACTTC. This codes for CASRRSSQETQYF.

The rearrangement joins TRBV5-1 to TRBJ2-7, with TRBD2 identical over 13 bases. Germline V gives CDR1 SGHRS, CDR2 YFSETQ. With V trimmed by 2 bases and J by 2 bases, 13 bases remained unmatched. The CDR3 is 19 amino acids. The CDR3 bases are TGCGCCAGCAGCTTCTCTAGGACTAGCGGGAGAAGGGCCCCCTACGAGCAGTACTTC. This gives the protein CASSFSRTSGRRAPYEQYF.

V gene TRBV29-1 combines with J gene TRBJ1-5, with D uncertain. V was pared by 5 bases and J by 3 bases, with 11 bases between. The CDR3 has 13 amino acids. Germline assignment: CDR1 SQVTM and CDR2 ANQGSEA. The CDR3 protein is CSVQKSSNQPQHF. CDR3 nucleotide sequence: TGCAGCGTTCAAAAGTCTTCCAATCAGCCCCAGCATTTT. Using reference TRBV29-1 and TRBJ1-5 for the parts outside the CDR3, the full variable domain is SAVISQKPSRDICQRGTSLTIQCQVDSQVTMMFWYRQQPGQSLTLIATANQGSEATYESGFVIDKFPISRPNLTFSTLTVSNMSPEDSSIYLCSVQKSSNQPQHFGDGTRLSIL.

In its sample, this clonotype was seen many times. V gene TRBV20-1 combines with J gene TRBJ2-7, with D possibly TRBD1 on 5 matching bases. Between the trimmed V and J ends, which lost 5 bases and 5 bases, there was a span of 19 bases. Germline V gene sequence: CDR1 DFQATT, CDR2 SNEGSKA (reference sequence). The CDR3 length is 14 residues. DNA for the CDR3: TGCAGTGCTTCCTCAGGTGCAGGGTGGCACGAGCAGTACTTC. Its translation is CSASSGAGWHEQYF.

CDR3 protein: CASSPGPLNTEAFF. In DNA, the CDR3 is TGTGCCAGCAGCCCCGGGCCTTTGAACACTGAAGCTTTCTTT. The J gene is TRBJ1-1, the V gene TRBV7-2; the D is unclear. Germline-derived CDR1 and CDR2 are SGHTA and FQGNSA. The V end lost 5 bases, the J end lost 0 bases, and 10 bases lay between the germline ends. The CDR3 is made up of 14 amino acids.

This clonotype was found many times. The CDR3 spells CASWASREAFF. Written as DNA, the CDR3 is TGTGCCAGCTGGGCCAGTCGAGAAGCTTTCTTT. The chain joins TRBV2 to TRBJ1-1, with unresolved D. V lost 8 bases and J 8 bases, leaving 12 bases between the germline ends. The CDR3 totals 11 residues. Germline V gene lookup returns CDR1 SNHLY and CDR2 FYNNEI.

A few counts support this clonotype. The chain couples TRBV19 to TRBJ1-5; D is undetermined. The CDR3 length is 13 residues. From germline, CDR1 is LNHDA and CDR2 SQIVND (reference sequence). V was cut by 3 bases and J by 3 bases, with 6 bases left in between. Here the CDR3 reads CASSMMSNQPQHF. The CDR3 region has the DNA TGTGCCAGTAGTATGATGTCCAATCAGCCCCAGCATTTT.

The chain links TRBV25-1 to TRBJ1-3, with 7 positions matching TRBD1. J lost 7 bases, V lost 5 bases, and 11 bases had no gene match. Germline V gene data show CDR1 as MGHDK and CDR2 as SYGVNS. This CDR3 has 15 residues. CDR3 region: CASSSGTDFSNTIYF. CDR3 DNA sequence: TGTGCCAGCAGTTCCGGGACAGACTTTTCCAACACCATATATTTT.

This clonotype came up many times. V usage is TRBV2 and J usage is TRBJ2-6; D might be TRBD1 or TRBD2, each matching 5 bases. Germline V CDR1 and CDR2: SNHLY, FYNNEI. V was trimmed by 2 bases and J by 1 base, leaving 6 bases between them. The CDR3 loop spans 15 amino acids. This chain's CDR3 is CASSEWGSGANVLTF. The CDR3 nucleotides read TGTGCCAGCAGTGAATGGGGGTCTGGGGCCAACGTCCTGACTTTC.

This clonotype has more than one count but fewer than ten. V usage is TRBV12-3 or TRBV12-4 and J usage is TRBJ1-5, with no clear D. V was clipped by 6 bases and J by 1 base, with 19 bases between them. This CDR3 comprises 17 residues. The CDR3, as DNA: TGTGCCAGCAGGGATACGGGCCCCTTAGAGAGCAATCAGCCCCAGCATTTT. As protein: CASRDTGPLESNQPQHF.

CDR3 amino acids: CASSLFPGGSTDTQYF. CDR3 bases: TGTGCCAGCAGCTTATTTCCGGGAGGAAGCACAGATACGCAGTATTTT. This chain joins TRBV7-3 and TRBJ2-3; 7 bases map to TRBD2. Germline trimming cut 2 bases from V and 0 bases from J; bases unmatched to any gene: 5. CDR3 size: 16 residues. CDR1 and CDR2 from the germline V gene are SGHTA and FQGTGA.

Details on this clonotype: The junction does not match germline at one end; this may be a read error. This chain connects TRBV5-1 to TRBJ1-2; 7 bases line up with TRBD1. The CDR3 contains 15 residues. Germline CDR1 reads SGHRS; CDR2 reads YFSETQ. The CDR3 region is CVSGSRQGGNYGYTF. The CDR3 region has the DNA TGCGTCAGCGGATCAAGACAGGGAGGAAACTATGGCTACACCTTC.

This clonotype has just a few counts. The J gene is TRBJ2-5, the V gene TRBV4-1; 13 nucleotides agree with TRBD2. Germline CDR1 is MGHRA and CDR2 is YSYEKL. CDR3 length: 16 amino acids. Losses at the gene ends were 4 bases for V and 2 bases for J; bases not matched to a gene: 4. CDR3 DNA sequence: TGCGCCAGCAGCCCTCAACTAGCGGGAGGGCAAGAGACCCAGTACTTC. Translation: CASSPQLAGGQETQYF.

This clonotype showed up many times. The chain links TRBV28 to TRBJ1-1; TRBD1 is a possible D gene (5 bases). The V end was cut by 5 bases, the J end by 6 bases, with 13 bases between. CDR1 is MDHEN, CDR2 SYDVKM, per germline. This CDR3 contains 13 residues. The CDR3 reads CASSPPGTSEAFF. The CDR3 DNA reads TGTGCCAGCAGTCCCCCCGGGACCTCTGAAGCTTTCTTT.